The following is a TCR beta chain sequence with its context. Its antigen is not identified. There are 13 residues in the CDR3. Germline CDR1 reads LNHDA; CDR2 reads SQIVND (reference sequence). V was clipped by 3 bases and J by 7 bases, with 10 bases between them. The source of the sample is a study of STAT5B mutations in CD4+ large granular lymphocyte leukemia. General study points: 8/27 top patient clones versus 2/35 control clones were TRBV06-family.

Measured with immunoSEQ multiplex PCR; TCRdb has only the in-frame clones, and not every one. The table has more than 3,000 clones, less than 90% seen once. The V call is TRBV19, the J call TRBJ2-1; D not resolved. The sequence was obtained from a human donor in good health. Source material: CD4+ T cells from blood buffy coats. In DNA, the CDR3 is TGTGCCAGTAGTATTCTGGGGTGGAATGAGCAGTTCTTC. Residues: CASSILGWNEQFF.